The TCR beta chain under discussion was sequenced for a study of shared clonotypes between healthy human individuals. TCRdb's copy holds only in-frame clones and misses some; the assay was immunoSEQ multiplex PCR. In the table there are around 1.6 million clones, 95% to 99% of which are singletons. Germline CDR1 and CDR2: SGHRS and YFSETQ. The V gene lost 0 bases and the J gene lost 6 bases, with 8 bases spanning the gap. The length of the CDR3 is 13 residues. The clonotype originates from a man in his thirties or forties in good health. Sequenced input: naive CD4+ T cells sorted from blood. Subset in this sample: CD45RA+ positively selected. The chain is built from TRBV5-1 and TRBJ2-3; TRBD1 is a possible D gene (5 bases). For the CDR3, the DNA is TGCGCCAGCAGCTTGGCCAAGGGGGATACGCAGTATTTT. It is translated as CASSLAKGDTQYF.